The clone carrying this T cell receptor (beta chain) was counted between two and nine times. TCRdb reanalysed the 5' RACE reads using MiXCR and keeps one entry per CDR3 protein. The table includes some 3,900 distinct CDR3 sequences, about a sixth detected once. Germline V gene data show CDR1 as MNHEY and CDR2 as SMNVEV (reference sequence). With V trimmed by 2 bases and J by 9 bases, 8 bases remained unmatched. This CDR3 contains 15 residues. These data originate in a study of spatial heterogeneity in lung cancer. Regarding time point: sample taken at primary tumor resection. Unsorted whole RNA of tumor, nontumor lung or frozen PBMC was sequenced.

The TCR sequence derives from a male donor with early-stage non-small cell lung cancer. This sample comprised PBMCs, obtained at surgery. The chain couples TRBV27 to TRBJ1-1, with TRBD1 matching 11 bases. CDR3 amino acids: CASSLTLDRGRKAFF. The DNA for the CDR3 is TGTGCCAGCAGTTTAACCCTGGACAGGGGGCGGAAAGCTTTCTTT.